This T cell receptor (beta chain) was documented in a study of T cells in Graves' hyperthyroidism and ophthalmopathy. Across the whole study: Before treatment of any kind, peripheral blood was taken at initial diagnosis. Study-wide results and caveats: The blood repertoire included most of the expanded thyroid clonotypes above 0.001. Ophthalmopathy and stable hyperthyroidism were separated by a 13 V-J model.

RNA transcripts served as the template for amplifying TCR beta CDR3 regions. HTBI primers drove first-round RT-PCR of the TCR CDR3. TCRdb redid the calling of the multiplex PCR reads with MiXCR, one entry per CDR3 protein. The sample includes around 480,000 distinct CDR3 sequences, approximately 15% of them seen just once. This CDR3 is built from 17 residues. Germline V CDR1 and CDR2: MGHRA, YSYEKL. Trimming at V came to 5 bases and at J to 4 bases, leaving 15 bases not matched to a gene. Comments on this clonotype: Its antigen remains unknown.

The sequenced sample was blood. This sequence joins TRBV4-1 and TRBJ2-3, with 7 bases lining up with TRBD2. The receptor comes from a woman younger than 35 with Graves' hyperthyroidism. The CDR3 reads CASSSYLMAGVSDTQYF. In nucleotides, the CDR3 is TGCGCCAGCAGCTCCTACCTGATGGCGGGAGTCTCAGATACGCAGTATTTT.